The 21 T cell receptor beta chains listed next were all sequenced from one sample in a study of T cells in Graves' hyperthyroidism and ophthalmopathy. It was RNA transcripts that yielded the amplified TCR beta CDR3 regions. HTBI primers were employed in a first-round RT-PCR of the TCR CDR3. TCRdb used MiXCR to reprocess the multiplex PCR reads, holding one entry per CDR3 protein. Counted here are some 570,000 distinct CDR3 sequences, 11% to 15% occurring once; the ten biggest clones make up roughly 6.9%. The sample taken for sequencing was blood. The receptors derive from a woman under 30 with Graves' ophthalmopathy.

This chain connects TRBV9 to TRBJ1-6; no definite D call. V lost 0 bases and J lost 7, with 11 bases in between. Germline V lookup: CDR1 SGDLS, CDR2 YYNGEE. The CDR3 totals 15 residues. The CDR3 reads CASSVGEGWNSPLHF. The DNA of the CDR3 is TGTGCCAGCAGCGTAGGGGAGGGCTGGAATTCACCCCTCCACTTT.

This clonotype was detected ten times or more. CDR3 coding DNA: TGTGCCAGCAGCATACTAGCGGATAGCTCCTACGAGCAGTACTTC. It yields the protein CASSILADSSYEQYF. This chain joins TRBV12-3 or TRBV12-4 and TRBJ2-7, with 8 bases that match TRBD2. The CDR3 has 15 residues. Losses at the gene ends were 6 bases for V and 0 bases for J; bases not matched to a gene: 7.

V gene TRBV5-1 combines with J gene TRBJ2-3, with D unresolved. Trimming left V 4 bases short and J 3 bases short, with 12 bases between. This CDR3 spans 14 amino acids. CDR1 and CDR2 from the germline V gene are SGHRS and YFSETQ. The CDR3 spells CASSTGPQTDTQYF. The CDR3 region has the DNA TGCGCCAGCAGCACCGGACCGCAAACAGATACGCAGTATTTT.

There are many counts of this clonotype. V usage is TRBV28 and J usage is TRBJ2-5; 10 nucleotides align to TRBD2. V trimming: 2 bases; J trimming: 4 bases; junction bases outside the gene matches: 7. The CDR3 sequence is 16 residues long. Germline CDR1 is MDHEN and CDR2 is SYDVKM. The CDR3 sequence: CASSLGGASGRETQYF. In nucleotides, the CDR3 is TGTGCCAGCAGTTTAGGGGGGGCTAGCGGGAGAGAGACCCAGTACTTC.

Many counts were recorded for this clonotype. This chain joins TRBV18 and TRBJ2-7; D call uncertain. CDR3 length: 12 amino acids. Trimming took off 1 base at V and 9 bases at J, with 10 bases between the two ends. CDR1 KGHSH and CDR2 LQKENI come from the germline V gene. DNA for the CDR3: TGTGCCAGCTCACCACGGCCAGACGCGCAGTACTTC. Residues: CASSPRPDAQYF.

This clonotype came up many times. The chain couples TRBV14 to TRBJ1-4; TRBD1 aligns across 8 bases. The V segment lost 2 bases and the J segment 7 bases; nucleotides outside the gene matches: 6. CDR1 and CDR2 (germline): SGHDN, FVKESK. The CDR3 spans 15 residues. The chain's CDR3 is CASSQRQGTGEKLFF. The CDR3 DNA reads as TGTGCCAGCAGCCAACGACAGGGGACAGGTGAAAAACTGTTTTTT.

This clonotype came up a few times. At one boundary the junction diverges from the germline segment, which might be a read error. This chain links TRBV29-1 with TRBJ2-1; 7 positions agree with TRBD2. The CDR3 runs to 15 residues. Germline CDR1 SQVTM, CDR2 ANQGSEA. The CDR3 region has the DNA TGCAGCGTAGGGAACCGACTAGCTCGGATCAATGGGCAGTTCTTC. This encodes CSVGNRLARINGQFF.

The table lists this clonotype with many counts. This rearrangement joins TRBV6-1 to TRBJ2-3, with D unclear. V was cut by 2 bases and J by 1 base, with 13 bases left in between. The CDR3 contains 16 residues. Germline assignment: CDR1 MNHNS and CDR2 SASEGT. As DNA, the CDR3 is TGTGCCAGCAGTGAATTCGGTTACATGGGCACAGATACGCAGTATTTT. Its translation: CASSEFGYMGTDTQYF.

As regards this clonotype: A much larger clone lies a single base off, so this may be a read error. The chain carries TRBV4-1 and TRBJ2-7; 7 nucleotides match TRBD1. The CDR3 extends over 15 amino acids. From germline, CDR1 is MGHRA and CDR2 YSYEKL. V was pared by 1 base and J by 2 bases, with 5 bases of the junction left unmatched. Here the CDR3 DNA reads TGCGCCAGCAGCCAAGCACAGGGGCGGGCCTACGAGCAGTACTTC. Amino acids: CASSQAQGRAYEQYF.

This clonotype has ten or more counts. This chain uses TRBV27 with TRBJ2-7, with a weak D call TRBD1 (5 bases). The germline CDR1 and CDR2 sequences are MNHEY and SMNVEV (reference sequence). V was clipped by 0 bases and J by 0 bases, with 12 bases between them. The CDR3 has 16 residues. As DNA, the CDR3 is TGTGCCAGCAGTTTATCTCTAGGGGTCCCCTCCTACGAGCAGTACTTC. Its translation: CASSLSLGVPSYEQYF.

The table lists this clonotype with many counts. The chain combines TRBV11-2 with TRBJ2-2; 16 nucleotides match TRBD2. The CDR3 totals 18 residues. Germline CDR1 SGHAT, CDR2 FQNNGV. J was trimmed by 1 base and V by 5 bases; bases with no gene match: 4. CDR3 amino acids: CASSRGLAGGRNTGELFF. In DNA, the CDR3 is TGTGCCAGCAGCCGGGGACTAGCGGGAGGGAGGAACACCGGGGAGCTGTTTTTT.

In this sample, this clonotype turned up many times. The chain links TRBV5-5 to TRBJ2-7; 11 nucleotides match TRBD2. J was trimmed by 0 bases and V by 0 bases; bases with no gene match: 11. The CDR3 runs 19 residues. Germline V gene lookup returns CDR1 SGHKS and CDR2 YYEKEE (reference sequence). The CDR3 here is CASSLAETSGTIFSYEQYF. The CDR3 DNA reads as TGTGCCAGCAGCTTGGCCGAGACTAGCGGGACGATTTTCTCCTACGAGCAGTACTTC.

On this clonotype itself: One base away lies a much larger clone, so this may be a sequencing read error. The chain joins TRBV28 to TRBJ2-7, with 12 bases aligning to TRBD1. The length of the CDR3 is 13 residues. Germline-derived CDR1 and CDR2 are MDHEN and SYDVKM. CDR3 DNA sequence: TGTGCCAGCAGTCCAGGGACAGGGGGCGAGCAGCACTTC. This encodes CASSPGTGGEQHF.

The sample holds one count of this clonotype. The chain joins TRBV7-6 to TRBJ2-5; D may be TRBD2 (7 bases). Between the trimmed V and J ends, which lost 1 base and 5 bases, there was a span of 11 bases. The CDR3 is made up of 14 amino acids. CDR1 and CDR2 from the germline V gene are SGHVS and FNYEAQ. As DNA, the CDR3 is TGTGCCAGCAGCTTAGGGGGGGGCTGGGAGACCCAGTACTTC. Amino acid sequence: CASSLGGGWETQYF. The complete variable domain, with remaining parts taken from reference TRBV7-6 and TRBJ2-5, reads GAGVSQSPRYKVTKRGQDVALRCDPISGHVSLYWYRQALGQGPEFLTYFNYEAQQDKSGLPNDRFSAERPEGSISTLTIQRTEQRDSAMYRCASSLGGGWETQYFGPGTRLLVL.

This clonotype appeared many times. The V call is TRBV5-6, the J call TRBJ2-1; 7 bases are a match to TRBD2. Germline V gene data show CDR1 as SGHDT and CDR2 as YYEEEE. V dropped 2 bases and J dropped 8; count of bases not matched to a gene: 10. This CDR3 contains 15 residues. The DNA for the CDR3 is TGTGCCAGCAGCTTTAGCGGGCCGCGTAGTCATGAGCAGTTCTTC. Amino acid sequence: CASSFSGPRSHEQFF.

This clonotype appeared a few times. J is TRBJ2-6 and V is TRBV3-1; no clear D gene. V was pared by 6 bases and J by 1 base, with 4 bases between. This CDR3 has 13 residues. Germline V gene lookup returns CDR1 LGHDT and CDR2 YNNKEL (reference sequence). The CDR3 DNA is TGTGCCAGCAGGGGATCTGGGGCCAACGTCCTGACTTTC. Encoded protein: CASRGSGANVLTF.

In its sample, this clonotype was seen many times. The chain carries TRBV2 and TRBJ1-1; 7 nucleotides line up with TRBD1. The V gene end was trimmed by 6 bases and the J gene end by 0 bases; junction bases not matched to a gene: 4. Germline CDR1 is SNHLY and CDR2 is FYNNEI. The CDR3 extends over 14 amino acids. The CDR3 coding sequence is TGTGCCAGCAGGGAGGGACAGATGAACACTGAAGCTTTCTTT. The encoded protein is CASREGQMNTEAFF.

This clonotype was picked up many times. The V and J genes are TRBV4-1 and TRBJ2-3; TRBD2 is a possible D gene (6 bases). CDR3 size: 15 residues. V was trimmed by 1 base and J by 4 bases, leaving 12 bases between them. The germline V gene encodes CDR1 MGHRA and CDR2 YSYEKL. CDR3 amino acids: CASSQVGLQSDTQYF. For the CDR3, the DNA is TGCGCCAGCAGCCAAGTCGGACTACAATCAGATACGCAGTATTTT.

This clonotype showed up just a few times. This chain connects TRBV19 to TRBJ2-5, with D possibly TRBD1 on 5 matching bases. CDR1 and CDR2 (germline): LNHDA, SQIVND (reference sequence). CDR3 length: 15 residues. V was trimmed by 3 bases and J by 1 base, leaving 12 bases between them. As DNA, the CDR3 is TGTGCCAGTAGTATGCGCGACCAGGGCCAAGAGACCCAGTACTTC. It encodes CASSMRDQGQETQYF.

The sample holds many counts of this clonotype. The V call is TRBV11-2, the J call TRBJ2-7; a weak D match, TRBD2 (6 bases). Deletions cut 6 bases from V and 3 bases from J, with 15 bases between. In germline, CDR1 is SGHAT, CDR2 FQNNGV. The CDR3 has 14 amino acids. The CDR3 spells CASSFGGPYYEQYF. DNA for the CDR3: TGTGCCAGCAGTTTCGGGGGACCCTACTACGAGCAGTACTTC.

At least ten counts were recorded for this clonotype. The chain recombines TRBV28 with TRBJ2-1, with 14 bases fitting TRBD2. CDR1 and CDR2 (germline): MDHEN, SYDVKM. The CDR3 consists of 18 residues. V was pared by 6 bases and J by 4 bases, with 11 bases of the junction left unmatched. CDR3 in amino acids: CASRPTRLAGGRYNEQFF. The CDR3 region has the DNA TGTGCCAGCAGACCCACTCGACTAGCGGGAGGGAGATACAATGAGCAGTTCTTC.